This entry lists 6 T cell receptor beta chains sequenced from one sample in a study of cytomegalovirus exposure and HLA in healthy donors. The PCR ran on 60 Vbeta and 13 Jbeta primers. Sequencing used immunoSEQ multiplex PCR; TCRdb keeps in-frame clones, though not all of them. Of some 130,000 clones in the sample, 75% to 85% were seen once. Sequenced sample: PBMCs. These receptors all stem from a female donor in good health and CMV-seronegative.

The CDR3 is CASSSGTSGFYEQYF. The DNA for the CDR3 is TGTGCCAGCAGTTCGGGGACTAGCGGGTTCTACGAGCAGTACTTC. The chain links TRBV7-9 to TRBJ2-7, with TRBD2 matching 12 bases. Germline-derived CDR1 and CDR2 are SEHNR and FQNEAQ (reference sequence). The CDR3 runs 15 residues. V dropped 6 bases and J dropped 3; count of bases not matched to a gene: 6.

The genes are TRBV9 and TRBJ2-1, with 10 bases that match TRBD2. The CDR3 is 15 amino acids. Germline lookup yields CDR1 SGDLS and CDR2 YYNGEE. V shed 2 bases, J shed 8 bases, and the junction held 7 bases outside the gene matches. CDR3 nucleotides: TGTGCCAGCAGCGTGAGGCTAGCGGGAGTGCATGAGCAGTTCTTC. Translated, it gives CASSVRLAGVHEQFF.

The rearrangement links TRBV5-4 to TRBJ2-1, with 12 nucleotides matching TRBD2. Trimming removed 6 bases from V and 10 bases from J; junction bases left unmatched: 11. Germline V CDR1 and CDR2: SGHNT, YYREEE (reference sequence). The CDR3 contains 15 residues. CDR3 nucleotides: TGTGCCAGCACGGCGACTAGCGGGGGTTTTAGGGAGCAGTTCTTC. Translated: CASTATSGGFREQFF.

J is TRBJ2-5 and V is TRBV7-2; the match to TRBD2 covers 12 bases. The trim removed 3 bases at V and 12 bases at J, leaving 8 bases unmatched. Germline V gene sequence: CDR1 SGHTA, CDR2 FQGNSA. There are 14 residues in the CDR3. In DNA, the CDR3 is TGTGCCAGCAGCTTTGAGGCTAGCGGGGGGGCCGAGTACTTC. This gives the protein CASSFEASGGAEYF.

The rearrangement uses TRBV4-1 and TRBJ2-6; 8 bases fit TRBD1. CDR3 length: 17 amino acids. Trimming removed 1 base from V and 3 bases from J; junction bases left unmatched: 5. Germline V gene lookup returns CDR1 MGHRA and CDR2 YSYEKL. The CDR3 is CASSQAGGLVGANVLTF. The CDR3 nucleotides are TGCGCCAGCAGCCAAGCAGGGGGCTTAGTTGGGGCCAACGTCCTGACTTTC.

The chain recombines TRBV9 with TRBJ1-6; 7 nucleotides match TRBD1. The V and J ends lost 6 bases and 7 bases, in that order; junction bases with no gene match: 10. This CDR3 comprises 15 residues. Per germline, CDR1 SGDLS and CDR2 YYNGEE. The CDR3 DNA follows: TGTGCCAGCACCCCCTCGACAGGGACAAATTCACCCCTCCACTTT. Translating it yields CASTPSTGTNSPLHF.